Listed below are T cell receptor beta chains from one sample, sequenced in a study of blood T cell repertoires in COVID-19. The table came from immunoSEQ multiplex PCR; TCRdb's copy has only in-frame clones and leaves some out. The table shows over 100,000 clones, with around 80% occurring only once. Sequencing used peripheral blood. These receptors were obtained from a human donor in a cohort sampled during active or convalescent COVID-19. CDR3s include the opening cysteine and the closing phenylalanine or tryptophan. The order of the fields is V gene, D gene, clone size, J gene, CDR3 length, CDR3 DNA, CDR3 protein. D genes are given only for firm matches. Size values are once, few and many counts, or a class for expanded clones, and some rows have none.

V: TRBV9
D: .
size: once
J: TRBJ1-6
length: 15
DNA: TGTGCCAGCAGCCGTGATACAGGCAATAATTCACCCCTCCACTTT
CDR3: CASSRDTGNNSPLHF

V: TRBV7-2
D: .
size: .
J: TRBJ1-6
length: 15
DNA: TGTGCCAGCAGCTCTATCGGCAGGTCTAATTCACCCCTCCACTTT
CDR3: CASSSIGRSNSPLHF

V: TRBV12-5
D: .
size: .
J: TRBJ1-1
length: 15
DNA: TGTGCTAGTGGTTTGCAAAGCCCAAGTAACACTGAAGCTTTCTTT
CDR3: CASGLQSPSNTEAFF

V: TRBV24-1
D: .
size: .
J: TRBJ1-1
length: 12
DNA: TGTGCCACCCGCGGCGGGAACACTGAAGCTTTCTTT
CDR3: CATRGGNTEAFF

V: TRBV10-2
D: .
size: .
J: TRBJ1-2
length: 13
DNA: TGCGCCAGCAGTACGAACAGGGCCGGTGGCTACACCTTC
CDR3: CASSTNRAGGYTF

V: TRBV6-2/TRBV6-3
D: TRBD1
size: once
J: TRBJ1-2
length: 15
DNA: TGTGCCAGCAGCCCACTGGGACAGGCTGTAGGCGGCTACACCTTC
CDR3: CASSPLGQAVGGYTF

V: TRBV6-5
D: TRBD1
size: .
J: TRBJ1-5
length: 14
DNA: TGTGCCAGCAAAAACAGGGGGGAAGATCGGCCCCAGCATTTT
CDR3: CASKNRGEDRPQHF

V: TRBV28
D: .
size: .
J: TRBJ2-5
length: 15
DNA: TGTGCCACCAACCCCCGGGGACTGCTCCAAGAGACCCAGTACTTC
CDR3: CATNPRGLLQETQYF

V: TRBV28
D: TRBD1
size: .
J: TRBJ2-7
length: 15
DNA: TGTGCCAGCAGTCCGAACGGACAGGGGGGGTACGAGCAGTACTTC
CDR3: CASSPNGQGGYEQYF

V: TRBV29-1
D: .
size: .
J: TRBJ2-7
length: 12
DNA: TGCAGCGTGAAAGGGACATATTACGAGCAGTACTTC
CDR3: CSVKGTYYEQYF

V: TRBV18
D: TRBD1
size: .
J: TRBJ1-5
length: 16
DNA: TGTGCCAGCTCACCAGGGACAGGTCGCTTGGATCAGCCCCAGCATTTT
CDR3: CASSPGTGRLDQPQHF

V: TRBV28
D: .
size: .
J: TRBJ1-1
length: 14
DNA: TGTGCCAGCAGCACACTTAGGGGGGGGACTGAAGCTTTCTTT
CDR3: CASSTLRGGTEAFF

V: TRBV7-3
D: .
size: .
J: TRBJ1-2
length: 14
DNA: TGTGCCAGCAGCTTAACGTCTGGGGCCCATGGCTACACCTTC
CDR3: CASSLTSGAHGYTF

V: TRBV4-1
D: .
size: .
J: TRBJ2-5
length: 15
DNA: TGCGCCAGCAGCCAAGATCCGCTGGCCCAAGAGACCCAGTACTTC
CDR3: CASSQDPLAQETQYF

V: TRBV5-6
D: .
size: .
J: TRBJ2-3
length: 16
DNA: TGTGCCAGCAGCTTGCGGACAGCGGGGAGGACAGATACGCAGTATTTT
CDR3: CASSLRTAGRTDTQYF

V: TRBV14
D: TRBD2
size: .
J: TRBJ2-1
length: 19
DNA: TGTGCCAGCACCCAAATATCGCGGGGGGGCCATATTAGGGGCAATGAGCAGTTCTTC
CDR3: CASTQISRGGHIRGNEQFF

V: TRBV5-6
D: TRBD1
size: .
J: TRBJ1-2
length: 14
DNA: TGTGCCAGCAGCTTGGTCCAGGGGGCGAATGGCTACACCTTC
CDR3: CASSLVQGANGYTF

V: TRBV3-1/TRBV3-2
D: .
size: .
J: TRBJ1-4
length: 15
DNA: TGTGCCAGCAGCCAATTTGGGTCAGGGGCAGAAAAACTGTTTTTT
CDR3: CASSQFGSGAEKLFF

V: TRBV5-1
D: .
size: .
J: TRBJ2-4
length: 14
DNA: TGCGCCAGCATGGGGAGTATCGACAAAAACATTCAGTACTTC
CDR3: CASMGSIDKNIQYF

V: TRBV28
D: TRBD2
size: .
J: TRBJ2-5
length: 15
DNA: TGTGCCAGCAGCCTCTCGCGGGGGGGCCTGGAGACCCAGTACTTC
CDR3: CASSLSRGGLETQYF

V: TRBV30
D: TRBD2
size: .
J: TRBJ2-1
length: 14
DNA: TGTGCCTGGAGGTATAGCGGGAGCAGGGATGAGCAGTTCTTC
CDR3: CAWRYSGSRDEQFF

V: TRBV19
D: TRBD2
size: .
J: TRBJ2-7
length: 15
DNA: TGTGCCAGTAGTATAGGAGGACTAGCGGACTACGAGCAGTACTTC
CDR3: CASSIGGLADYEQYF

V: TRBV28
D: .
size: .
J: TRBJ1-6
length: 11
DNA: TGTGCCAGCAGTTCACGCGGGGCCCTCCACTTT
CDR3: CASSSRGALHF

V: TRBV28
D: .
size: .
J: TRBJ1-1
length: 16
DNA: TGTGCCAGCAGTTTAAGGGGTCTACTGGCTTACACTGAAGCTTTCTTT
CDR3: CASSLRGLLAYTEAFF

V: TRBV29-1
D: .
size: .
J: TRBJ2-4
length: 15
DNA: TGCAGCGTGGGTCCTGGACAGCGAAACAAAAACATTCAGTACTTC
CDR3: CSVGPGQRNKNIQYF

V: TRBV7-6
D: TRBD2
size: .
J: TRBJ2-2
length: 18
DNA: TGTGCCAGCAGCTTTCCGGGACTAGCGGGTCGGTACACCGGGGAGCTGTTTTTT
CDR3: CASSFPGLAGRYTGELFF

V: TRBV6-2/TRBV6-3
D: .
size: .
J: TRBJ2-7
length: 12
DNA: TGTGCCAGCAGCCCCGACAACTACGAGCAGTACTTC
CDR3: CASSPDNYEQYF

V: TRBV5-6
D: TRBD1
size: .
J: TRBJ1-1
length: 14
DNA: TGTGCCAGCAGCTTCCGGACAGGGTACACTGAAGCTTTCTTT
CDR3: CASSFRTGYTEAFF

V: TRBV6-2/TRBV6-3
D: .
size: .
J: TRBJ2-3
length: 15
DNA: TGTGCCAGCAGTCCGATTCGAACAAGGAGAGATACGCAGTATTTT
CDR3: CASSPIRTRRDTQYF

V: TRBV7-8
D: .
size: .
J: TRBJ1-2
length: 16
DNA: TGTGCCAGCAGTTCACACATAGGCCTGGGGGCTATGGGCTACACCTTC
CDR3: CASSSHIGLGAMGYTF

V: TRBV9
D: TRBD2
size: .
J: TRBJ2-5
length: 15
DNA: TGTGCCAGCAGCGTAAGATCGGGAGGGCAAGAGACCCAGTACTTC
CDR3: CASSVRSGGQETQYF

V: TRBV7-2
D: TRBD2
size: .
J: TRBJ2-1
length: 15
DNA: TGTGCCAGCAGCCACGGGACTAGCGGGAGAGTGGTACAGTTCTTC
CDR3: CASSHGTSGRVVQFF

V: TRBV27
D: .
size: .
J: TRBJ2-5
length: 15
DNA: TGTGCCAGCAGTTTCAATCGACACGGGGTAGAGACCCAGTACTTC
CDR3: CASSFNRHGVETQYF

V: TRBV28
D: TRBD1
size: few
J: TRBJ1-5
length: 16
DNA: TGTGCCAGCAGTCTCTATTCCGGGACAGGGGAACAGCCCCAGCATTTT
CDR3: CASSLYSGTGEQPQHF

V: TRBV20-1
D: .
size: .
J: TRBJ2-7
length: 11
DNA: TGCAGTGCTACAGATCAATACGAGCAGTACTTC
CDR3: CSATDQYEQYF

V: TRBV28
D: TRBD1
size: .
J: TRBJ1-2
length: 14
DNA: TGTGCCAGCAGCCGAACGACAGGGTGGTTCGGCTACACCTTC
CDR3: CASSRTTGWFGYTF

V: TRBV29-1
D: .
size: few
J: TRBJ1-1
length: 14
DNA: TGCAGCGCCCAATCGGCTGGGAGGAACACTGAAGCTTTCTTT
CDR3: CSAQSAGRNTEAFF

V: TRBV20-1
D: .
size: .
J: TRBJ1-2
length: 11
DNA: TGCAGTGCTAGAGCAGGGGACGGCTACACCTTC
CDR3: CSARAGDGYTF

V: TRBV5-1
D: .
size: few
J: TRBJ2-7
length: 16
DNA: TGCGCCAGCAGCCCACTACCGGGACAAACGTCCTACGAGCAGTACTTC
CDR3: CASSPLPGQTSYEQYF

V: TRBV19
D: .
size: few
J: TRBJ1-5
length: 13
DNA: TGTGCCAGTAGCCCCCTCCCTGATCAGCCCCAGCATTTT
CDR3: CASSPLPDQPQHF

V: TRBV28
D: .
size: .
J: TRBJ1-5
length: 16
DNA: TGTGCCAGCAGGCCCCGGGACATAAATAGCAATCAGCCCCAGCATTTT
CDR3: CASRPRDINSNQPQHF

V: TRBV19
D: TRBD1
size: .
J: TRBJ1-6
length: 16
DNA: TGTGCCAGTAGTATTGGGACAGGGGGTTATAATTCACCCCTCCACTTT
CDR3: CASSIGTGGYNSPLHF

V: TRBV5-1
D: TRBD1
size: .
J: TRBJ2-7
length: 15
DNA: TGCGCCAGCAGCTTGGGCGGCCAGGGGGCCCGCGAGCAGTACTTC
CDR3: CASSLGGQGAREQYF

V: TRBV29-1
D: .
size: .
J: TRBJ2-1
length: 13
DNA: TGCAGCGTTGAAGATAGTTCCTACAATGAGCAGTTCTTC
CDR3: CSVEDSSYNEQFF

V: TRBV6-5
D: TRBD2
size: .
J: TRBJ2-7
length: 16
DNA: TGTGCCAGCAGTTACGTTAGCGGGAGAGGGTCCTACGAGCAGTACTTC
CDR3: CASSYVSGRGSYEQYF

V: TRBV7-2
D: .
size: .
J: TRBJ2-7
length: 14
DNA: TGTGCCAGCAGCTTAGAACAGGTATCCTACGAGCAGTACTTC
CDR3: CASSLEQVSYEQYF

V: TRBV19
D: TRBD2
size: .
J: TRBJ2-7
length: 13
DNA: TGTGCCAGTACGGGACTAGCGGGAGTCGAGCAGTACTTC
CDR3: CASTGLAGVEQYF

V: TRBV19
D: TRBD1
size: .
J: TRBJ2-6
length: 20
DNA: TGTGCCAGTAGTGTCCTCCGGGACAGGGCTCCATATTCTGGGGCCAACGTCCTGACTTTC
CDR3: CASSVLRDRAPYSGANVLTF

V: TRBV5-1
D: .
size: .
J: TRBJ2-3
length: 16
DNA: TGCGCCAGCAGCCCACAAACAGGGATAAGCACAGATACGCAGTATTTT
CDR3: CASSPQTGISTDTQYF

V: TRBV25-1
D: TRBD1
size: .
J: TRBJ1-2
length: 13
DNA: TGTGCCAGCAGTAAGGGACAGGACTATGGCTACACCTTC
CDR3: CASSKGQDYGYTF

V: TRBV19
D: TRBD1
size: once
J: TRBJ1-6
length: 15
DNA: TGTGCCAGTAGTATGGTCGGAGGGGGCGGTTCACCCCTCCACTTT
CDR3: CASSMVGGGGSPLHF

V: TRBV7-9
D: TRBD2
size: .
J: TRBJ2-3
length: 16
DNA: TGTGCCAGCAGCCCGCGGGGGGCAATCGGCACAGATACGCAGTATTTT
CDR3: CASSPRGAIGTDTQYF

V: TRBV5-1
D: TRBD1
size: few
J: TRBJ2-2
length: 16
DNA: TGCGCCAGCAGCTTGGTAGCGACAGGGGACACCGGGGAGCTGTTTTTT
CDR3: CASSLVATGDTGELFF

V: TRBV6-6
D: .
size: .
J: TRBJ2-3
length: 16
DNA: TGTGCCAGCAGTTACACTGGGCGGACTAGCACAGATACGCAGTATTTT
CDR3: CASSYTGRTSTDTQYF

V: TRBV24-1
D: .
size: .
J: TRBJ2-1
length: 15
DNA: TGTGCCACCAGTGCCCCTGGACTGGGCTCTGGTGAGCAGTTCTTC
CDR3: CATSAPGLGSGEQFF